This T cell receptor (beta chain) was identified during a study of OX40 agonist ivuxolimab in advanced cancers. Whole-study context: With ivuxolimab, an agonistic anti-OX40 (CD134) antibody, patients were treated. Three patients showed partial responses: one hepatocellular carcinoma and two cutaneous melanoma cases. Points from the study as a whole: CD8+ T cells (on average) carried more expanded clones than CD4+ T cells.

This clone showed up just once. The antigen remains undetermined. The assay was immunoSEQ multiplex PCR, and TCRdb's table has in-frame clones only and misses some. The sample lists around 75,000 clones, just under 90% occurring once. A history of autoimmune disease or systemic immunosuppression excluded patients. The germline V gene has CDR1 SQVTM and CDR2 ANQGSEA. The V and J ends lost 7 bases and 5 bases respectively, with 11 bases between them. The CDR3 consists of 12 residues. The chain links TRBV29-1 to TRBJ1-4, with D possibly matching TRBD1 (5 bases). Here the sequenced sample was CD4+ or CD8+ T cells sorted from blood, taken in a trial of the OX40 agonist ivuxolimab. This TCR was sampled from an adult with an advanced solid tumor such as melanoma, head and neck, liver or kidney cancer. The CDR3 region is CSGGESNEKLFF. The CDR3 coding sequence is TGCAGCGGGGGGGAATCAAATGAAAAACTGTTTTTT.